This is a list of T cell receptor beta chains from one sample in a study of ipilimumab plus nivolumab after autologous stem cell transplantation. Here immunoSEQ multiplex PCR was the method, and the copy in TCRdb shows in-frame clones only, minus some. There are around 16,000 clones in the sample; roughly four fifths occur only once, and approximately 19% lies in the top ten. Sequencing used PBMCs, obtained in a trial of ipilimumab plus nivolumab as post-transplant consolidation. Every receptor here comes from a male donor with diffuse large B-cell lymphoma. CDR3s include the opening cysteine and the closing phenylalanine or tryptophan. D genes are given only for firm matches. The size of a clone is reported for some rows only, either as once, few or many, or as a class for expanded clones.

V	J	D	size	DNA	CDR3
TRBV5-1	TRBJ1-6	-	-	TGCGCCAGCAGCCTCGACAGACAGGCCCCAAATTCACCCCTCCACTTT	CASSLDRQAPNSPLHF
TRBV7-9	TRBJ1-4	-	-	TGTGCCAGCAGCTTAGCGGCAGGGGACTATGAAAAACTGTTTTTT	CASSLAAGDYEKLFF
TRBV2	TRBJ1-1	-	-	TGTGCCAGCAGTCGTAAAACGATAGGGATGAACACTGAAGCTTTCTTT	CASSRKTIGMNTEAFF
TRBV29-1	TRBJ1-2	-	-	TGCAGCGTTGAAGATGGCGGTTTCTATGGCTACACCTTC	CSVEDGGFYGYTF
TRBV7-3	TRBJ2-1	TRBD2	-	TGTGCCAGCAGCGAGGGAGCGGGATCAGATGAGCAGTTCTTC	CASSEGAGSDEQFF
TRBV5-1	TRBJ2-5	-	-	TGCGCCAGCAGCTTGGATTTAGCGGACCAAGAGACCCAGTACTTC	CASSLDLADQETQYF
TRBV30	TRBJ2-7	TRBD2	-	TGTGCCTGGAGTGACTCACAGGGACTAGCGTACGAGCAGTACTTC	CAWSDSQGLAYEQYF
TRBV7-2	TRBJ2-7	-	-	TGTGCCAGCAGCTCCGATAACCCGCCCTACGAGCAGTACTTC	CASSSDNPPYEQYF
TRBV6-6	TRBJ1-2	-	-	TGTGCCAGCAGTTACCCCTCGGGGGGCTACACCTTC	CASSYPSGGYTF
TRBV19	TRBJ2-3	-	-	TGTGCCAGTAGTATTGGAAACTATCATAACACAGATACGCAGTATTTT	CASSIGNYHNTDTQYF
TRBV5-7	TRBJ1-4	-	few	TGTGCCAGCAGCTTGTGGGTTGTTACTAATGAAAAACTGTTTTTT	CASSLWVVTNEKLFF
TRBV4-3	TRBJ1-2	-	-	TGCGCCAGCAGCCAAGAGCCTACGGCTCGGTCCTATGGCTACACCTTC	CASSQEPTARSYGYTF
TRBV10-3	TRBJ1-5	TRBD1	-	TGTGCCATCAGTGACCAACAGGGGGCGCAAAAGCAGCCCCAGCATTTT	CAISDQQGAQKQPQHF
TRBV6-5	TRBJ2-1	TRBD2	few	TGTGCCAGCAGTTTCGGGACTAGCTACAATGAGCAGTTCTTC	CASSFGTSYNEQFF